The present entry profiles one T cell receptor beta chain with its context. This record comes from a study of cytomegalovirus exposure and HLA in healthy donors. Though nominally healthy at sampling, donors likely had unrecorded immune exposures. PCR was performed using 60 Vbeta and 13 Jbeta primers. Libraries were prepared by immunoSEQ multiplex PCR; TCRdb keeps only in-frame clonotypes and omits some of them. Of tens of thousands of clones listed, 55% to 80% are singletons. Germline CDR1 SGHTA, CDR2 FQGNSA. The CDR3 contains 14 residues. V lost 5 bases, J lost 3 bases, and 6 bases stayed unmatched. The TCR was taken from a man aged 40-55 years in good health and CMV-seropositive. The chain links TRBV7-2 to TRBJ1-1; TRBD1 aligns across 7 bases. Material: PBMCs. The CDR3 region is CASSTLTGYTEAFF. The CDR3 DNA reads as TGTGCCAGCAGCACCTTGACAGGGTACACTGAAGCTTTCTTT.